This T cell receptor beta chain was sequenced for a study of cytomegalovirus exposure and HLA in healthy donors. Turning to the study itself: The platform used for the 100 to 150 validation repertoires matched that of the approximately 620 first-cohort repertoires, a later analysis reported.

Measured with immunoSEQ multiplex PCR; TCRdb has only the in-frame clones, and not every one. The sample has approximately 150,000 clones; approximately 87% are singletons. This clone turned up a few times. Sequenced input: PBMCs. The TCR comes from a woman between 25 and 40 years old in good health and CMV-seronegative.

CDR3 loop: CASSFRAGELFF. In nucleotides, the CDR3 is TGTGCCAGCAGTTTTCGGGCCGGGGAGCTGTTTTTT. The rearrangement uses TRBV6-5 and TRBJ2-2; D uncertain. V was shortened by 4 bases and J by 6 bases, with 6 bases between the two germline ends. This CDR3 comprises 12 residues. CDR1 and CDR2 (germline): MNHEY, SVGAGI.